This T cell receptor (beta chain) was identified during a study of cytomegalovirus exposure and HLA in healthy donors. This clone appeared once. Its antigen is as yet unknown. Study conclusions and caveats: CMV serostatus was the sole immune exposure data available.

It was with 60 Vbeta and 13 Jbeta primers that the PCR ran. Here immunoSEQ multiplex PCR was the method, and the copy in TCRdb shows in-frame clones only, minus some. Seen here are about 100,000 clones, 85% to 90% observed once, and the top ten hold 3% to 5%. This CDR3 comprises 14 residues. The V and J ends lost 10 bases and 2 bases respectively, with 15 bases between them. The germline V gene has CDR1 MDHEN and CDR2 SYDVKM. Specimen: PBMCs. This receptor was obtained from a man younger than 45 in good health and CMV-seronegative. The V gene is TRBV28, the J gene TRBJ1-5, with D unclear. The CDR3 coding sequence is TGTGCCACCCGGGCGGGGTCGGGCAATCAGCCCCAGCATTTT. Its translation: CATRAGSGNQPQHF.